The entry below gives a single T cell receptor (beta chain) sequence along with its context. Its antigen is not identified. This sample is drawn from a study of cytotoxic CD8 clonotypes in ibrutinib-treated CLL. Looking at the study overall: The study included 11 to 12 relapsed/refractory and over 14 treatment-naive patients; about 17 had IGHV unmutated disease. Broader study findings: In comparison with age-matched healthy donors, baseline clonality was higher and tracked circulating CD8+ T-cell counts. Sustained-remission and progressing patients had unequal sampling times.

Clones were sequenced by immunoSEQ multiplex PCR, and TCRdb holds only the in-frame ones, with some missing. The sample lists 250,000 to 350,000 clones, approximately 76% seen once, with around 5.3% in the top ten. The TCR sequence derives from a human donor with chronic lymphocytic leukemia. Sequencing used PBMCs, obtained at disease progression, from a patient treated with ibrutinib.

The CDR3 DNA reads as TGTGCCAGCAGTTTCTCAGGATTTACAACTGAAGCTTTCTTT. Translating it yields CASSFSGFTTEAFF. The chain recombines TRBV6-5 with TRBJ1-1; D gene ambiguous. CDR3 length equals 14 residues. V lost 4 bases to trimming and J lost 5 bases, with 14 bases between them. CDR1 is MNHEY and CDR2 is SVGAGI in the germline V gene.